This record looks at one T cell receptor (beta chain) sequence and its context. This sample was included in a study of blood T cell repertoires in COVID-19. The germline CDR1 and CDR2 sequences are DFQATT and SNEGSKA (reference sequence). The CDR3 runs 12 residues. Trimming shortened V by 3 bases and J by 3 bases, and 9 bases separated the two germline ends. Data came from immunoSEQ multiplex PCR; TCRdb stores just in-frame clones and leaves some out. The sample lists 100,000 to 120,000 clones, roughly 84% seen once, with 8.1% in the top ten. The origin of this receptor is a woman in her thirties or forties with acute or convalescent COVID-19. The chain recombines TRBV20-1 with TRBJ2-7; weak D call: TRBD2 (5 bases). Input material: peripheral blood. The CDR3 loop is CSASSENYEQYF. The CDR3 region has the DNA TGCAGTGCTAGTAGCGAGAACTACGAGCAGTACTTC.